The TCR beta chain described here comes from a study of OX40 agonist ivuxolimab in advanced cancers. Findings and caveats of the study: There were, on average, more expanded clones in CD8+ T cells than in CD4+.

The assay was immunoSEQ multiplex PCR, and TCRdb's table has in-frame clones only and misses some. Of fewer than 130,000 clones listed, about nine tenths are singletons. Per germline, CDR1 SEHNR and CDR2 FQNEAQ (reference sequence). The CDR3 sequence is 12 residues long. Trimming took 5 bases from V and 10 from J, leaving 14 bases between them. For this clone: As yet, its antigen is unknown.

Source: CD4+ or CD8+ T cells sorted from blood, taken in a trial of the OX40 agonist ivuxolimab. The chain employs TRBV7-9 and TRBJ1-1; D is unresolved. The origin of this receptor is an adult with an advanced solid tumor such as melanoma, head and neck, liver or kidney cancer. This CDR3 reads CASSPASRGAFF. CDR3 in DNA: TGTGCCAGCAGCCCGGCCTCCCGGGGAGCTTTCTTT.